This T cell receptor (beta chain) was profiled in a study of blood T cell repertoires in COVID-19. Background on the study: Acute and convalescent COVID-19 specimens originated in the United States, Italy and Spain. Sample material is recorded as cDNA or gDNA derived from T cells, B-cell-depleted T cells, or PBMCs.

Original methodology: It was from reference gene primer amplification that nucleated cell counts were estimated. The assay was immunoSEQ multiplex PCR, and TCRdb's table has in-frame clones only and misses some. The V and J calls and clone size are taken from that table; D and trimming were inferred from the DNA. Here the sample spans under 200,000 clones, approximately 86% being singletons. Seattle cases were enrolled at active infection and followed longitudinally. This clone was recorded once. This CDR3 is 17 amino acids long. Germline lookup yields CDR1 MNHNS and CDR2 SASEGT. V was clipped by 4 bases and J by 1 base, with 19 bases between them.

The source of this sequence is a man aged 60 to 75 with COVID-19, enrolled during active disease. Sequenced: peripheral blood. This rearrangement joins TRBV6-1 to TRBJ1-1, with D unresolved. CDR3 amino acids: CASSAIRGWRENTEAFF. The CDR3 DNA reads as TGTGCCAGCAGTGCCATCCGCGGTTGGAGGGAGAACACTGAAGCTTTCTTT.